These T cell receptor beta chains were read from a single sample in a study of shared clonotypes between healthy human individuals. Produced via immunoSEQ multiplex PCR; TCRdb's table is partial and in-frame only. Among 1.5 million to 2.5 million clones listed, roughly 94% were seen once. The material sequenced was naive CD8+ T cells sorted from blood. The receptor set was obtained from a man between 18 and 29 years old in good health. CDR3s include the opening cysteine and the closing phenylalanine or tryptophan. Each record gives: clone size, J gene, V gene, D gene, CDR3 length, CDR3 protein, CDR3 DNA. D genes are given only for firm matches. Part of the rows lack a size; the others show once, few, many or a class for expanded clones.

size: NA
J: TRBJ2-3
V: TRBV5-8
D: TRBD1
length: 19
CDR3: CASSPQDRGHPSSTDTQYF
DNA: TGTGCCAGCAGCCCCCAGGACAGGGGCCATCCCTCTAGCACAGATACGCAGTATTTT

size: NA
J: TRBJ2-5
V: TRBV7-9
D: NA
length: 15
CDR3: CASSSPFEYQETQYF
DNA: TGTGCCAGCAGCTCCCCATTCGAGTACCAAGAGACCCAGTACTTC

size: NA
J: TRBJ2-3
V: TRBV4-3
D: NA
length: 17
CDR3: CASSQGLGGGGPDTQYF
DNA: TGCGCCAGCAGCCAAGGCCTAGGGGGGGGCGGTCCAGATACGCAGTATTTT

size: NA
J: TRBJ2-7
V: TRBV5-1
D: TRBD1
length: 13
CDR3: CASSRDRYYEQYF
DNA: TGCGCCAGCAGCAGGGACAGGTACTACGAGCAGTACTTC

size: NA
J: TRBJ2-7
V: TRBV19
D: NA
length: 14
CDR3: CASSIQGYSYEQYF
DNA: TGTGCCAGTAGTATTCAGGGCTATTCCTACGAGCAGTACTTC

size: NA
J: TRBJ2-7
V: TRBV19
D: NA
length: 13
CDR3: CASSQGSSYEQYF
DNA: TGTGCCAGTAGTCAGGGGTCCTCCTACGAGCAGTACTTC

size: NA
J: TRBJ2-7
V: TRBV28
D: NA
length: 18
CDR3: CASSTPKESPHVAWEQYF
DNA: TGTGCCAGCAGCACTCCAAAGGAGTCTCCACACGTGGCTTGGGAGCAGTACTTC

size: NA
J: TRBJ1-4
V: TRBV27
D: TRBD1
length: 14
CDR3: CATTTGQGNEKLFF
DNA: TGTGCCACTACGACCGGACAGGGGAATGAAAAACTGTTTTTT

size: NA
J: TRBJ2-7
V: TRBV19
D: NA
length: 12
CDR3: CATRTESYEQYF
DNA: TGTGCCACTCGGACGGAATCCTACGAGCAGTACTTC

size: once
J: TRBJ2-1
V: TRBV7-9
D: TRBD1
length: 16
CDR3: CASSSLGQGTGNEQFF
DNA: TGTGCCAGCAGCTCTCTGGGACAGGGGACGGGGAATGAGCAGTTCTTC

size: NA
J: TRBJ2-2
V: TRBV27
D: NA
length: 12
CDR3: CASRRPPGELFF
DNA: TGTGCCAGCCGCAGGCCCCCCGGGGAGCTGTTTTTT

size: NA
J: TRBJ1-3
V: TRBV30
D: TRBD1
length: 15
CDR3: CAWRGQGDSGNTIYF
DNA: TGTGCCTGGAGGGGACAGGGGGACTCTGGAAACACCATATATTTT

size: NA
J: TRBJ2-1
V: TRBV4-3
D: NA
length: 15
CDR3: CASSLQRGADIEQFF
DNA: TGCGCCAGCAGCCTCCAAAGGGGCGCGGACATTGAGCAGTTCTTC

size: NA
J: TRBJ1-2
V: TRBV6-5
D: NA
length: 14
CDR3: CASSFTSWGDGYTF
DNA: TGTGCCAGCAGTTTCACCTCCTGGGGGGATGGCTACACCTTC

size: NA
J: TRBJ2-3
V: TRBV19
D: TRBD1
length: 16
CDR3: CASSSWTGLGTDTQYF
DNA: TGTGCCAGTAGTTCCTGGACAGGGTTGGGAACAGATACGCAGTATTTT

size: NA
J: TRBJ2-1
V: TRBV4-1
D: TRBD2
length: 15
CDR3: CASSQSSGSYNEQFF
DNA: TGCGCCAGCAGCCAATCAAGCGGGAGCTACAATGAGCAGTTCTTC

size: NA
J: TRBJ1-5
V: TRBV7-8
D: NA
length: 14
CDR3: CASSLVPENQPQHF
DNA: TGTGCCAGCAGCTTAGTCCCAGAGAATCAGCCCCAGCATTTT

size: NA
J: TRBJ2-7
V: TRBV19
D: TRBD1
length: 15
CDR3: CASSPGTGASYEQYF
DNA: TGTGCCAGTAGCCCCGGGACAGGGGCGTCCTACGAGCAGTACTTC

size: NA
J: TRBJ2-1
V: TRBV27
D: TRBD2
length: 15
CDR3: CASTLVAGENNEQFF
DNA: TGTGCCAGCACCCTAGTAGCGGGGGAAAACAATGAGCAGTTCTTC

size: NA
J: TRBJ1-6
V: TRBV11-2
D: NA
length: 15
CDR3: CASSSSGAVNSPLHF
DNA: TGTGCCAGCAGCTCTTCGGGTGCCGTGAATTCACCCCTCCACTTT

size: NA
J: TRBJ2-5
V: TRBV11-2
D: TRBD2
length: 14
CDR3: CASSLGEGDETQYF
DNA: TGTGCCAGCAGCTTAGGGGAGGGCGATGAGACCCAGTACTTC

size: NA
J: TRBJ2-7
V: TRBV5-1
D: NA
length: 12
CDR3: CASSLNSYEQYF
DNA: TGCGCCAGCAGCTTGAACTCCTACGAGCAGTACTTC

size: NA
J: TRBJ1-1
V: TRBV27
D: NA
length: 14
CDR3: CARSAQPTDTEAFF
DNA: TGTGCCAGATCCGCGCAGCCGACGGACACTGAAGCTTTCTTT